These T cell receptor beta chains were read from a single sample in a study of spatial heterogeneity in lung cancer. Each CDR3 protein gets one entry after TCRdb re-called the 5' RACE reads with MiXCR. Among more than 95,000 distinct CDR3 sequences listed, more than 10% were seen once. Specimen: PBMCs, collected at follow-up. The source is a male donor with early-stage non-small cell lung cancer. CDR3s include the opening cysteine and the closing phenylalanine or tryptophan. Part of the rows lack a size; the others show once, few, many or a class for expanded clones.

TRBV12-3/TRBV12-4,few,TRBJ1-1,CASRASGAEAFF
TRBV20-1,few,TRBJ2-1,CSARELTSGEWGSYNEQFF
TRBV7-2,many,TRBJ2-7,CASSPPGTGEQYF
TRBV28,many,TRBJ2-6,CASSITSSGANVLTF
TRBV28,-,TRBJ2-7,CATEGGYEQYF
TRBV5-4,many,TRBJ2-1,CASSLAGGAYNEQFF
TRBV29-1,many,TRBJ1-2,CSVGNLRQGIEGYTF
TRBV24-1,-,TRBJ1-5,CATGGQTSNQPQHF
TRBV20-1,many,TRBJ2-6,CSARGTVHSGANVLTF
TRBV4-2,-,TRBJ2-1,CASSHGAGGRNEQFF
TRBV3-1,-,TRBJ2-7,CASSQAGGPYEQYF
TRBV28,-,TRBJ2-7,CASSFGGRRSHEQYF
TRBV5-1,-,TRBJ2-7,CASSLDRHEQYF
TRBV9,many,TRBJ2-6,CASSIGTGASGANVLTF
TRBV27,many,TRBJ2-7,CASSRSPPGQPSF
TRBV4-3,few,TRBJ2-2,CASSQGQAGAGGELFF
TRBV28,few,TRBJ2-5,CASRGGVSQETQYF
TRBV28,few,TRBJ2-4,CASSFLEGGGIQYF
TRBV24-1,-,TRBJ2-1,CATSDPGLAGKGYNEQFF
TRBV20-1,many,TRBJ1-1,CSARTGGPMNTEAFF
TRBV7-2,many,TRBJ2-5,CASSLRGGGALETQYF
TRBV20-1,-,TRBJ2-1,CSASKRQTYNEQFF
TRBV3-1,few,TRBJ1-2,CASSQVEQGGNRYTF
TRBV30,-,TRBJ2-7,CAWRSVHQQYF
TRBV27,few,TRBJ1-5,CARGTVRAPQHF
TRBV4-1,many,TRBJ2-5,CASSQEAGTQYF
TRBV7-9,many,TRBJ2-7,CASSPQTNSGEQYF
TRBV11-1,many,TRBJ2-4,CASSLGGVNIQYF
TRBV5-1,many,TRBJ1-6,CASSGDGGSPLHF
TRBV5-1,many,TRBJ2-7,CASSLAGRRDNEQYF
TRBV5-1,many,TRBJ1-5,CASRTVPNQPQHF
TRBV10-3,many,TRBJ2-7,CAISESSGSYEQYF
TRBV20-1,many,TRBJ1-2,CSANRQTANYGYTF
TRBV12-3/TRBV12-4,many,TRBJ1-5,CASSTDRGRVQPQHF
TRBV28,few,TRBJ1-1,CASSTPHLPFEAFF
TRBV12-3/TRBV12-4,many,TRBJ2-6,CASSHGLFSGANVLTF
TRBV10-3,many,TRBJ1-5,CASRGSGGGPQHF
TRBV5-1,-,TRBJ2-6,CASSLGTEGHVLTF
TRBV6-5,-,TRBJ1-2,CASSYSTSYGYTF
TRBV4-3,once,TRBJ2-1,CASSPKGTFWDNEQFF
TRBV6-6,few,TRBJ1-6,CASTGGQVYNSPLHF
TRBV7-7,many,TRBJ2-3,CASSLVGGTDTQYF
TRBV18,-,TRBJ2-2,CASSQTRNRDNTGELFF
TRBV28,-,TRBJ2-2,CASNRATGELFF
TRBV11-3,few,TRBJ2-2,CASSPSGQNTGELFF
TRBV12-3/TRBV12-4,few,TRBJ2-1,CASSLSGGARSYNEQFF
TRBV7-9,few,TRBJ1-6,CASSLNDSPLHF
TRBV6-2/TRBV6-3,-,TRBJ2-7,CASSYAPSYEQYF
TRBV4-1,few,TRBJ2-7,CASSPRGLAGTYEQYF
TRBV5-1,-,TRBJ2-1,CASSLATGHYNEQFF
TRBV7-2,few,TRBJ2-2,CASSLAWNTGELFF
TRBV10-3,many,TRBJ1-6,CAISELYSPLHF
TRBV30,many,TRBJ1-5,CAWSLGGYQPQHF